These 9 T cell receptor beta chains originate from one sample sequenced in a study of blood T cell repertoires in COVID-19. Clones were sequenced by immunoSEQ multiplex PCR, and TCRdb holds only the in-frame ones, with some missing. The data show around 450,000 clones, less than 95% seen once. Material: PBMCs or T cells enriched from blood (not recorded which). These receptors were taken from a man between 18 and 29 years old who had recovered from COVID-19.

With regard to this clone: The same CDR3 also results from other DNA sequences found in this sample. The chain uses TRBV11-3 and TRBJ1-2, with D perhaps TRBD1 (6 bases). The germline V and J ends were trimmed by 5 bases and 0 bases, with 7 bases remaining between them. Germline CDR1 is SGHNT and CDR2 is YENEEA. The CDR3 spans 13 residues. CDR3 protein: CASSPGANYGYTF. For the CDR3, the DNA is TGTGCCAGCAGCCCAGGGGCTAACTATGGCTACACCTTC.

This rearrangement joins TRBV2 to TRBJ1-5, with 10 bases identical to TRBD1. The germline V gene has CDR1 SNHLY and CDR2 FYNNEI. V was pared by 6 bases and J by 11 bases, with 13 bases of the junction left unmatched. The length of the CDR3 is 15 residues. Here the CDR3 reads CASRKETGGQTSQHF. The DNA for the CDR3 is TGTGCCAGCAGAAAGGAGACAGGGGGCCAAACGTCCCAGCATTTT. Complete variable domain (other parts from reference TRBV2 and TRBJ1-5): EPEVTQTPSHQVTQMGQEVILRCVPISNHLYFYWYRQILGQKVEFLVSFYNNEISEKSEIFDDQFSVERPDGSNFTLKIRSTKLEDSAMYFCASRKETGGQTSQHFGDGTRLSIL.

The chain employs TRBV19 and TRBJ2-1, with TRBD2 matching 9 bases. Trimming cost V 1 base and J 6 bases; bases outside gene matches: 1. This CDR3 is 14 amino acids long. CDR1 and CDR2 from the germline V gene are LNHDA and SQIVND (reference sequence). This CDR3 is CASSIGREGNEQFF. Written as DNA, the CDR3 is TGTGCCAGTAGTATAGGGCGGGAGGGCAATGAGCAGTTCTTC.

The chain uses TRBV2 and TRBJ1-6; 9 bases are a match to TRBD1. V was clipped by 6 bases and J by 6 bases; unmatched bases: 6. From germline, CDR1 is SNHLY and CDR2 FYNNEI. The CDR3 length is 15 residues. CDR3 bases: TGTGCCAGCAGGGACCCGGACAGGGGTAATTCACCCCTCCACTTT. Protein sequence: CASRDPDRGNSPLHF.

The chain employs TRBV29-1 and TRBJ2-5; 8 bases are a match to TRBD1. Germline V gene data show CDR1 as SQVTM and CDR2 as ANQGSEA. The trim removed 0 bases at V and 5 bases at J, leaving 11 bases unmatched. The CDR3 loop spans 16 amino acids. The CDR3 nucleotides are TGCAGCGTTGAAGATCGAGTTAACAGGGGGATTGAGACCCAGTACTTC. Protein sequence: CSVEDRVNRGIETQYF.

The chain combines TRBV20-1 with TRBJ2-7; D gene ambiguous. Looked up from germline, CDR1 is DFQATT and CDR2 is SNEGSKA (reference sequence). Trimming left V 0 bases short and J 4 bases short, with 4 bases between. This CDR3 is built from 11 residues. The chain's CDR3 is CSARETYEQYF. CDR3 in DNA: TGCAGTGCTAGAGAGACTTACGAGCAGTACTTC.

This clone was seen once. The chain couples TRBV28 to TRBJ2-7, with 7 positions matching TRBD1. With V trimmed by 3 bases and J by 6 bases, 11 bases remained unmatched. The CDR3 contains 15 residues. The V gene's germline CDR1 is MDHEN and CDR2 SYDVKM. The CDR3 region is CASSFERTGPGEQYF. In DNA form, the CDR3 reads TGTGCCAGCAGTTTCGAGCGGACAGGCCCTGGCGAGCAGTACTTC.

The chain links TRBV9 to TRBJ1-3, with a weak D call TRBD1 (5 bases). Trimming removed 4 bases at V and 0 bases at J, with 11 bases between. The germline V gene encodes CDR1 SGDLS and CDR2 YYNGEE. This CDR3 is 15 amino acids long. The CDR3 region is CASSQGGYSGNTIYF. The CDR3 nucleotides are TGTGCCAGCAGCCAGGGTGGGTACTCTGGAAACACCATATATTTT.

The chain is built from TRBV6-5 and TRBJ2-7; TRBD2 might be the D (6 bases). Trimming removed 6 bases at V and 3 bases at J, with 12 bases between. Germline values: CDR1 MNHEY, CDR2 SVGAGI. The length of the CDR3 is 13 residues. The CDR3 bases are TGTGCCAGCAGCCCGGGACTGAACTACGAGCAGTACTTC. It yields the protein CASSPGLNYEQYF.